Below are 19 T cell receptor beta chains sequenced from a single sample in a study of beta chain features in type 1 diabetes. Of the isolated RNA, all was reverse transcribed, and so the sequenced material was expressed TCRB transcripts. Method: immunoSEQ multiplex PCR; TCRdb's copy keeps in-frame clones and lacks some. This table has around 500,000 clones, 30% appearing once. The sample was naive CD4+ T cells from blood. These receptors came from a man aged 18 to 30 in good health.

This clone was counted only a few times. The rearrangement links TRBV7-2 to TRBJ2-7; 8 nucleotides align to TRBD2. Germline CDR1 and CDR2: SGHTA and FQGNSA. V was pared by 5 bases and J by 1 base, with 7 bases of the junction left unmatched. This CDR3 spans 15 amino acids. The CDR3 loop is CASSGGPSGSYEQYF. The CDR3 nucleotides read TGTGCCAGCAGCGGCGGCCCTAGCGGGTCCTACGAGCAGTACTTC.

V and J are TRBV10-3 and TRBJ2-5; 10 bases match TRBD2. Germline trimming cut 2 bases from V and 0 bases from J; bases unmatched to any gene: 3. This CDR3 region has 16 residues. Germline CDR1 ENHRY, CDR2 SYGVKD. This CDR3 reads CAISEAGLAYQETQYF. DNA of the CDR3: TGTGCCATCAGTGAGGCGGGACTAGCGTACCAAGAGACCCAGTACTTC.

This chain uses TRBV28 with TRBJ2-3; 10 nucleotides agree with TRBD1. V shed 8 bases and J 2 bases; nucleotides not matched to a gene: 10. The germline V gene encodes CDR1 MDHEN and CDR2 SYDVKM. The CDR3 is 16 amino acids. CDR3 nucleotide sequence: TGTGCCAGCGGCGGGGACAGGGGACGTTACACAGATACGCAGTATTTT. This sequence encodes CASGGDRGRYTDTQYF. The full variable domain, with the rest looked up from reference TRBV28 and TRBJ2-3, is DVKVTQSSRYLVKRTGEKVFLECVQDMDHENMFWYRQDPGLGLRLIYFSYDVKMKEKGDIPEGYSVSREKKERFSLILESASTNQTSMYLCASGGDRGRYTDTQYFGPGTRLTVL.

This clone occurred a few times. This chain joins TRBV5-1 and TRBJ2-5, with 8 bases identical to TRBD1. CDR3 length: 14 residues. Germline V lookup: CDR1 SGHRS, CDR2 YFSETQ. V lost 4 bases and J lost 5; bases outside the gene matches: 7. CDR3 bases: TGCGCCAGCAGCCTGACAGGGGCGCGGGAGACCCAGTACTTC. It is translated as CASSLTGARETQYF.

The sample holds a few counts of this clone. This chain joins TRBV15 and TRBJ2-1, with 8 bases that match TRBD1. The junction had 5 bases not matched to a gene; V was cut back by 5 bases and J by 2 bases. The CDR3 runs 15 residues. CDR1 LNHNV and CDR2 YYDKDF come from the germline V gene (reference sequence). CDR3 coding DNA: TGTGCCACCAGCGAAGACAGGGGAGCCTACAATGAGCAGTTCTTC. Translating it yields CATSEDRGAYNEQFF.

The chain recombines TRBV7-2 with TRBJ1-2; no clear D. Germline assignment: CDR1 SGHTA and CDR2 FQGNSA. Trimming pared 5 bases from V and 4 bases from J, leaving 11 bases between. The CDR3 has 13 residues. The CDR3 here is CASSPEAVYGYTF. DNA of the CDR3: TGTGCCAGCAGCCCCGAGGCCGTCTATGGCTACACCTTC.

This clone showed up just a few times. V gene TRBV18 combines with J gene TRBJ1-2, with TRBD1 identical over 9 bases. V lost 4 bases to trimming and J lost 4 bases; unmatched junction nucleotides: 13. Germline V gene data show CDR1 as KGHSH and CDR2 as LQKENI. CDR3 length: 17 residues. The CDR3 region is CASSQWTGEIGGYGYTF. The CDR3 nucleotides are TGTGCCAGCTCACAGTGGACAGGGGAAATTGGTGGCTATGGCTACACCTTC.

This clone was seen a few times. V gene TRBV11-2 combines with J gene TRBJ1-2; TRBD1 matches 8 bases. CDR1 is SGHAT and CDR2 is FQNNGV in the germline V gene. Trimming removed 1 base from V and 7 bases from J; junction bases left unmatched: 11. The CDR3 extends over 16 amino acids. The CDR3 nucleotides read TGTGCCAGCAGCTTAGGTGGGACAGGCGCTCTCCTTGGCTACACCTTC. Amino acid sequence: CASSLGGTGALLGYTF.

The chain uses TRBV28 and TRBJ1-2; TRBD1 might be the D (6 bases). Germline lookup yields CDR1 MDHEN and CDR2 SYDVKM. This CDR3 is built from 12 residues. Trimming removed 8 bases from V and 8 bases from J, with 15 bases in between. CDR3 sequence: CASQPGHSGYTF. CDR3 in DNA: TGTGCCAGCCAACCGGGACATTCAGGCTACACCTTC.

The chain is built from TRBV28 and TRBJ2-5; D is possibly TRBD1 (5 bases). Trimming stripped 2 bases from V and 4 bases from J, with 11 bases between. Germline assignment: CDR1 MDHEN and CDR2 SYDVKM. The CDR3 has 14 amino acids. The CDR3 region is CASSLRQLLETQYF. As DNA, the CDR3 is TGTGCCAGCAGTTTACGACAGCTCCTAGAGACCCAGTACTTC. Full variable domain (rest looked up from reference TRBV28 and TRBJ2-5): DVKVTQSSRYLVKRTGEKVFLECVQDMDHENMFWYRQDPGLGLRLIYFSYDVKMKEKGDIPEGYSVSREKKERFSLILESASTNQTSMYLCASSLRQLLETQYFGPGTRLLVL.

The chain employs TRBV10-3 and TRBJ2-7; D not certain. The germline V gene has CDR1 ENHRY and CDR2 SYGVKD. The CDR3 sequence is 13 residues long. V was shortened by 6 bases and J by 3 bases, with 12 bases between the two germline ends. CDR3 nucleotides: TGTGCCATCAGAGGCAGGTCCATCTACGAGCAGTACTTC. It yields the protein CAIRGRSIYEQYF.

This clone was found a few times. The chain has TRBV6-5 and TRBJ2-1; 7 positions match TRBD1. The junction had 9 bases not matched to a gene; V was cut back by 4 bases and J by 3 bases. The CDR3 has 16 amino acids. The V gene's germline CDR1 is MNHEY and CDR2 SVGAGI. The DNA for the CDR3 is TGTGCCAGCAGTTGGTTTAGACAGGGCAGCTACAATGAGCAGTTCTTC. It specifies CASSWFRQGSYNEQFF.

This clone has a handful of counts. The V gene is TRBV7-2, the J gene TRBJ2-3; 13 bases are shared with TRBD2. There are 16 residues in the CDR3. V lost 5 bases to trimming and J lost 1 base; unmatched junction nucleotides: 3. CDR1 and CDR2 from the germline V gene are SGHTA and FQGNSA. CDR3 bases: TGTGCCAGCAGCCTGACTAGCGGGAGGCGCACAGATACGCAGTATTTT. Translating gives CASSLTSGRRTDTQYF.

The DNA for the CDR3 is TGTGCCAGCAGCTTGGATCTAGCGAACTCCTACGAGCAGTACTTC. The encoded protein is CASSLDLANSYEQYF. This chain connects TRBV5-4 to TRBJ2-7; the D gene is possibly TRBD2 (6 bases). V dropped 0 bases and J dropped 0 bases, with 10 bases sitting between them. The CDR3 totals 15 residues. CDR1 and CDR2 from the germline V gene are SGHNT and YYREEE (reference sequence). The full variable domain, in which reference TRBV5-4 and TRBJ2-7 provide the parts outside the CDR3, is ETGVTQSPTHLIKTRGQQVTLRCSSQSGHNTVSWYQQALGQGPQFIFQYYREEENGRGNFPPRFSGLQFPNYSSELNVNALELDDSALYLCASSLDLANSYEQYFGPGTRLTVT.

This clone was seen a handful of times. This rearrangement joins TRBV5-6 to TRBJ2-7; weak D call: TRBD2 (5 bases). V gave up 2 bases and J gave up 3 bases, with 15 bases separating them. From germline, CDR1 is SGHDT and CDR2 YYEEEE. There are 15 residues in the CDR3. In nucleotides, the CDR3 is TGTGCCAGCAGCTTTCTCTTCCAGCGGAACTACGAGCAGTACTTC. Its protein is CASSFLFQRNYEQYF. Full variable domain (remainder filled in from reference TRBV5-6 and TRBJ2-7): DAGVTQSPTHLIKTRGQQVTLRCSPKSGHDTVSWYQQALGQGPQFIFQYYEEEERQRGNFPDRFSGHQFPNYSSELNVNALLLGDSALYLCASSFLFQRNYEQYFGPGTRLTVT.

This chain uses TRBV5-1 with TRBJ2-5; 7 positions match TRBD2. Germline assignment: CDR1 SGHRS and CDR2 YFSETQ. The CDR3 totals 15 residues. J gave up 2 bases and V 7 bases, and 11 bases lay outside the gene matches. CDR3 in amino acids: CASVRGGAEQETQYF. CDR3 nucleotides: TGCGCCAGCGTCCGGGGAGGGGCCGAGCAAGAGACCCAGTACTTC.

This clone was recorded a few times. V usage is TRBV5-4 and J usage is TRBJ1-4; D is unresolved. Germline lookup yields CDR1 SGHNT and CDR2 YYREEE (reference sequence). Trimming took off 3 bases at V and 8 bases at J, with 17 bases between the two ends. The CDR3 extends over 15 amino acids. The CDR3 sequence is CASSSPGTLEEKLFF. The CDR3 nucleotides are TGTGCCAGCAGCTCACCGGGAACCTTGGAAGAAAAACTGTTTTTT.

This clone was counted a few times. V usage is TRBV11-2 and J usage is TRBJ2-5, with 10 positions matching TRBD1. This CDR3 comprises 15 residues. The germline gives CDR1 SGHAT, CDR2 FQNNGV. V was clipped by 5 bases and J by 5 bases; unmatched bases: 8. The CDR3 DNA reads as TGTGCCAGCAGCCCTGGGACAGGGGACCGGGAGACCCAGTACTTC. Its protein product is CASSPGTGDRETQYF.

Only a few counts were recorded for this clone. The V gene is TRBV28, the J gene TRBJ1-2; D is perhaps TRBD1 (6 bases). CDR1 and CDR2 from the germline V gene are MDHEN and SYDVKM. The CDR3 is 14 amino acids. Trimming cost V 5 bases and J 8 bases, with 18 bases left between them. The CDR3 spells CASSGPGGPGGYTF. The CDR3 DNA follows: TGTGCCAGCAGTGGGCCGGGGGGCCCAGGGGGCTACACCTTC.